Shown below are 8 T cell receptor beta chains from a single sample sequenced in a study of T cell responses to AZD1222 COVID-19 vaccine. Libraries were prepared by immunoSEQ multiplex PCR; TCRdb keeps only in-frame clonotypes and omits some of them. The sample includes roughly 150,000 clones, 90% of them seen just once. Sequencing used peripheral blood, obtained 28 days after the second AZD1222 dose. The receptor set was obtained from an adult who received the AZD1222 COVID-19 vaccine.

V and J are TRBV28 and TRBJ1-1, with a possible D match to TRBD1 (5 bases). Trimming pared 7 bases from V and 2 bases from J, leaving 14 bases between. The CDR3 runs 14 residues. CDR1 is MDHEN, CDR2 SYDVKM, per germline. CDR3 sequence (DNA): TGTGCCAGCAAAACAGACAGAGCCAACACTGAAGCTTTCTTT. This sequence encodes CASKTDRANTEAFF.

J is TRBJ1-3 and V is TRBV11-2; the D is unclear. Germline V gene data show CDR1 as SGHAT and CDR2 as FQNNGV. V was pared by 1 base and J by 0 bases, with 7 bases between. The CDR3 spans 15 residues. The CDR3 sequence is CASSLGAGSGNTIYF. The CDR3 DNA follows: TGTGCCAGCAGCTTAGGGGCAGGCTCTGGAAACACCATATATTTT.

The gene calls are TRBV6-5 and TRBJ2-1; TRBD1 aligns across 8 bases. Germline loops: CDR1 MNHEY, CDR2 SVGAGI. The junction had 5 bases not matched to a gene; V was cut back by 7 bases and J by 6 bases. The CDR3 runs to 13 residues. For the CDR3, the DNA is TGTGCCAGCAAGGTACAGGGGGGCAATGAGCAGTTCTTC. As protein: CASKVQGGNEQFF.

The chain employs TRBV3-1 (or the pseudogene TRBV3-2) and TRBJ1-5; no firm D call. Germline V gene lookup returns CDR1 LGHDT and CDR2 YNNKEL (reference sequence). Trimming cost V 4 bases and J 6 bases, with 7 bases left between them. The CDR3 loop spans 12 amino acids. The CDR3 DNA sequence: TGTGCCAGCAGCCCTTTTGGTCAGCCCCAGCATTTT. Translating it yields CASSPFGQPQHF.

The genes are TRBV7-2 and TRBJ1-3; tentative D call: TRBD1 (6 bases). The CDR3 spans 18 residues. Germline CDR1 reads SGHTA; CDR2 reads FQGNSA. Deletions cut 1 base from V and 4 bases from J, with 20 bases between. The CDR3 sequence is CASSLGRGFGGPGNTIYF. In DNA, the CDR3 is TGTGCCAGCAGCTTAGGAAGGGGTTTCGGGGGGCCGGGAAACACCATATATTTT.

Regarding this clone: Other DNA variants within this sample encode the same CDR3. The chain is built from TRBV24-1 and TRBJ2-7; 9 bases are a match to TRBD1. Per germline, CDR1 KGHDR and CDR2 SFDVKD. CDR3 size: 15 residues. With 2 bases clipped from V and 4 bases from J, the junction kept 5 bases outside the gene matches. The CDR3 here is CATSDSGTGSYEQYF. In DNA form, the CDR3 reads TGTGCCACCAGTGATTCGGGGACAGGGTCTTACGAGCAGTACTTC.

The chain links TRBV6-5 to TRBJ2-5, with 7 bases identical to TRBD2. V lost 6 bases to trimming and J lost 5 bases; unmatched junction nucleotides: 3. The CDR3 contains 12 residues. Per germline, CDR1 MNHEY and CDR2 SVGAGI. DNA for the CDR3: TGTGCCAGCAGCCCCGGGAGGGAGACCCAGTACTTC. Translation gives CASSPGRETQYF.

The J gene is TRBJ1-2, the V gene TRBV2; D is undetermined. Trimming removed 4 bases from V and 4 bases from J, with 10 bases in between. The CDR3 has 13 amino acids. In germline, CDR1 is SNHLY, CDR2 FYNNEI. CDR3 in amino acids: CASSGRIIYGYTF. DNA for the CDR3: TGTGCCAGCAGTGGACGGATCATCTATGGCTACACCTTC.